Below, 32 T cell receptor beta chains from the same sample are listed, as sequenced in a study of CD8 T cells in Susac syndrome. RNA, at roughly 0.5 to 1 ug, was reverse transcribed with random hexamers. TCRdb reprocessed the immunoSEQ multiplex PCR reads with MiXCR, giving one entry per CDR3 protein. The sample lists some 120,000 distinct CDR3 sequences; 91% were seen once. Sequencing input: CD8+ T cells from PBMCs. The receptors derive from a human donor with multiple sclerosis.

This clonotype was detected once. This chain joins TRBV11-1 and TRBJ2-5, with 11 bases matching TRBD1. The CDR3 spans 15 residues. Looked up from germline, CDR1 is SGHAT and CDR2 is FQDESV (reference sequence). Losses at the gene ends were 5 bases for V and 5 bases for J; bases not matched to a gene: 7. CDR3 sequence: CASSIWDRGMETQYF. The CDR3 DNA is TGTGCCAGCAGCATCTGGGACAGGGGGATGGAGACCCAGTACTTC.

This chain connects TRBV7-9 to TRBJ1-4; 8 bases map to TRBD1. Germline CDR1 and CDR2: SEHNR and FQNEAQ (reference sequence). Losses at the gene ends were 5 bases for V and 4 bases for J; bases not matched to a gene: 6. CDR3 size: 15 residues. In DNA, the CDR3 is TGTGCCAGCAGCCGGGACAGGATAAGTAATGAAAAACTGTTTTTT. Its protein product is CASSRDRISNEKLFF.

The V and J genes are TRBV20-1 and TRBJ2-7; the D gene is possibly TRBD1 (6 bases). CDR1 and CDR2 from the germline V gene are DFQATT and SNEGSKA (reference sequence). This CDR3 is 12 amino acids long. V shed 2 bases and J shed 2 bases, with 7 bases lying between them. CDR3 protein: CSARQGPYEQYF. The CDR3 DNA follows: TGCAGTGCTAGACAGGGGCCCTACGAGCAGTACTTC.

V gene TRBV20-1 combines with J gene TRBJ2-1; D possibly corresponds to TRBD1 (5 bases). CDR1 and CDR2 (germline): DFQATT, SNEGSKA (reference sequence). The CDR3 contains 11 residues. The V and J ends lost 4 bases and 4 bases respectively, with 5 bases between them. The CDR3 DNA follows: TGCAGTGCTAACAGGTACAATGAGCAGTTCTTC. Its protein is CSANRYNEQFF.

This clonotype was recorded once. The gene calls are TRBV11-2 and TRBJ2-7, with D unclear. The CDR3 has 14 residues. Germline CDR1 reads SGHAT; CDR2 reads FQNNGV. V lost 3 bases and J 0 bases, leaving 9 bases between the germline ends. In DNA form, the CDR3 reads TGTGCCAGCAGCTTTGGCAGGAGCTCCTACGAGCAGTACTTC. Its protein product is CASSFGRSSYEQYF.

V usage is TRBV5-1 and J usage is TRBJ2-5, with TRBD1 as a possible D gene (8 bases). This CDR3 region has 15 residues. The V end was cut by 0 bases, the J end by 5 bases, with 14 bases between. CDR1 SGHRS and CDR2 YFSETQ come from the germline V gene. In DNA, the CDR3 is TGCGCCAGCAGCTTGGACAGGGGGGGAGGCGAGACCCAGTACTTC. Its translation is CASSLDRGGGETQYF.

The chain has TRBV25-1 and TRBJ1-5; D gene uncertain. This CDR3 is 12 amino acids long. The ends were cut back, 3 bases at V and 7 bases at J, with 7 bases in the middle. CDR1 MGHDK and CDR2 SYGVNS come from the germline V gene. CDR3 in DNA: TGTGCCAGCAGTGATCGGGAACAGCCCCAGCATTTT. Protein: CASSDREQPQHF.

This clonotype was picked up a small number of times. The V and J genes are TRBV4-2 and TRBJ2-7; a possible D gene is TRBD2 (5 bases). Germline V gene sequence: CDR1 LGHNA, CDR2 YNFKEQ. The CDR3 extends over 15 amino acids. V gave up 0 bases and J gave up 0 bases, with 9 bases separating them. The CDR3 is CASSQEDGDSYEQYF. CDR3 DNA sequence: TGTGCCAGCAGCCAAGAGGACGGGGACTCCTACGAGCAGTACTTC.

The rearrangement joins TRBV4-2 to TRBJ2-2, with D possibly being TRBD1 or TRBD2 (5 bases each). Germline loops: CDR1 LGHNA, CDR2 YNFKEQ. The V gene lost 1 base and the J gene lost 6 bases, with 9 bases spanning the gap. The CDR3 extends over 14 amino acids. Written as DNA, the CDR3 is TGTGCCAGCAGCCAAGTTCTGGGACCCGGGGAGCTGTTTTTT. Translated: CASSQVLGPGELFF.

This rearrangement joins TRBV9 to TRBJ2-7, with D possibly matching TRBD2 (5 bases). This CDR3 comprises 13 residues. Germline CDR1 reads SGDLS; CDR2 reads YYNGEE. Between the trimmed V and J ends, which lost 0 bases and 3 bases, there was a span of 7 bases. The CDR3 loop reads CASSVGGHYEQYF. The CDR3 nucleotides are TGTGCCAGCAGCGTAGGAGGGCACTACGAGCAGTACTTC. The whole variable domain, remainder taken from reference TRBV9 and TRBJ2-7, is DSGVTQTPKHLITATGQRVTLRCSPRSGDLSVYWYQQSLDQGLQFLIQYYNGEERAKGNILERFSAQQFPDLHSELNLSSLELGDSALYFCASSVGGHYEQYFGPGTRLTVT.

The chain uses TRBV4-3 and TRBJ2-5; 12 nucleotides agree with TRBD2. The V segment lost 1 base and the J segment 6 bases; nucleotides outside the gene matches: 3. Germline loops: CDR1 LGHNA, CDR2 YSLEER. The CDR3 consists of 15 residues. The CDR3 bases are TGCGCCAGCAGCCAAGCACTAGCGGGAGGAAAGACCCAGTACTTC. This encodes CASSQALAGGKTQYF.

The chain links TRBV7-2 to TRBJ2-7; 8 bases are a match to TRBD1. Germline CDR1 and CDR2: SGHTA and FQGNSA. The V gene end was trimmed by 2 bases and the J gene end by 2 bases; junction bases not matched to a gene: 5. There are 15 residues in the CDR3. The CDR3 bases are TGTGCCAGCAGCTTATTCCAGGGGGCGACCTACGAGCAGTACTTC. Amino acids: CASSLFQGATYEQYF.

The gene calls are TRBV7-8 and TRBJ2-7, with D tentatively TRBD1 (6 bases). The V and J ends lost 5 bases and 2 bases respectively, with 13 bases between them. The germline V gene encodes CDR1 SGHVS and CDR2 FQNEAQ. This CDR3 is 14 amino acids long. The CDR3 DNA sequence: TGTGCCAGCAGCCGTTACAGGGATCCCTACGAGCAGTACTTC. Its protein product is CASSRYRDPYEQYF.

The chain combines TRBV11-2 with TRBJ2-3, with 7 bases identical to TRBD1. In germline, CDR1 is SGHAT, CDR2 FQNNGV. The length of the CDR3 is 17 residues. The junction had 10 bases not matched to a gene; V was cut back by 3 bases and J by 1 base. The CDR3 DNA reads TGTGCCAGCAGCTTCGGGCAAGAGGGGGCAGGCACAGATACGCAGTATTTT. It yields the protein CASSFGQEGAGTDTQYF.

The chain couples TRBV16 to TRBJ1-5; D not resolved. The CDR3 has 15 amino acids. V lost 2 bases, J lost 6 bases, and 14 bases lay in between. Looked up from germline, CDR1 is KGHSY and CDR2 is FQNENV. The CDR3 reads CASSQDFSTTQPQHF. The CDR3 DNA follows: TGTGCCAGCAGCCAAGATTTTAGTACCACTCAGCCCCAGCATTTT.

V gene TRBV5-4 combines with J gene TRBJ1-5; a possible D gene is TRBD1 (5 bases). This CDR3 spans 13 amino acids. From germline, CDR1 is SGHNT and CDR2 YYREEE (reference sequence). V was clipped by 3 bases and J by 6 bases, with 10 bases between them. The CDR3, as DNA: TGTGCCAGCAGCTGGGGGACGGGTCAGCCCCAGCATTTT. This gives the protein CASSWGTGQPQHF.

V is TRBV19 and J is TRBJ1-1; D unclear. Germline CDR1 LNHDA, CDR2 SQIVND (reference sequence). V lost 8 bases, J lost 0 bases, and 16 bases lay in between. This CDR3 region has 15 residues. CDR3 in amino acids: CASSLAGGMNTEAFF. The CDR3, as DNA: TGTGCCAGTTCCCTCGCAGGCGGTATGAACACTGAAGCTTTCTTT.

The J gene is TRBJ2-3, the V gene TRBV24-1; no definite D call. This CDR3 comprises 14 residues. Per the germline V gene, CDR1 is KGHDR and CDR2 is SFDVKD. Deletions cut 1 base from V and 4 bases from J, with 8 bases between. CDR3 in amino acids: CATSDFLVADTQYF. In DNA form, the CDR3 reads TGTGCCACCAGTGATTTCCTAGTAGCAGATACGCAGTATTTT.

The V and J genes are TRBV19 and TRBJ2-7, with no clear D. The CDR3 has 12 residues. Germline V lookup: CDR1 LNHDA, CDR2 SQIVND (reference sequence). V lost 4 bases, J lost 2 bases, and 6 bases lay in between. CDR3 sequence reads: CASSTSPYEQYF. DNA of the CDR3: TGTGCCAGTAGTACCTCCCCCTACGAGCAGTACTTC.

The DNA of the CDR3 is TGCGCCAGCTCGGGACGGACAGGCTACGAGCAGTACTTC. Protein product: CASSGRTGYEQYF. This chain links TRBV5-1 with TRBJ2-7; 7 positions agree with TRBD1. This CDR3 has 13 amino acids. V lost 7 bases to trimming and J lost 3 bases; unmatched junction nucleotides: 7. The germline V gene encodes CDR1 SGHRS and CDR2 YFSETQ. The whole variable domain, remainder taken from reference TRBV5-1 and TRBJ2-7, is KAGVTQTPRYLIKTRGQQVTLSCSPISGHRSVSWYQQTPGQGLQFLFEYFSETQRNKGNFPGRFSGRQFSNSRSEMNVSTLELGDSALYLCASSGRTGYEQYFGPGTRLTVT.

The chain is built from TRBV27 and TRBJ1-1, with a tentative D call TRBD1 (5 bases). Trimming took off 4 bases at V and 7 bases at J, with 13 bases between the two ends. The CDR3 is made up of 13 amino acids. Germline V lookup: CDR1 MNHEY, CDR2 SMNVEV (reference sequence). CDR3 DNA: TGTGCCAGCAGTTATGGGGCCCGGGGTGAAGCTTTCTTT. It specifies CASSYGARGEAFF.

In this sample, this clonotype turned up once. The chain combines TRBV9 with TRBJ1-1; D gene ambiguous. CDR3 length: 12 residues. Germline V gives CDR1 SGDLS, CDR2 YYNGEE. V was pared by 4 bases and J by 9 bases, with 13 bases between. The DNA of the CDR3 is TGTGCCAGCAGCCCCACGGTCCTAAAAGCTTTCTTT. Its translation: CASSPTVLKAFF.

V is TRBV6-1 and J is TRBJ2-5; 8 bases map to TRBD1. Germline CDR1 reads MNHNS; CDR2 reads SASEGT. The CDR3 is 16 residues long. With V trimmed by 2 bases and J by 5 bases, 10 bases remained unmatched. CDR3 region: CASSERTGTQFETQYF. The CDR3 bases are TGTGCCAGCAGTGAAAGGACAGGGACACAGTTCGAGACCCAGTACTTC.

The chain carries TRBV12-3 or TRBV12-4 and TRBJ2-3; 9 bases are a match to TRBD2. The CDR3 covers 15 residues. Losses at the gene ends were 3 bases for V and 4 bases for J; bases not matched to a gene: 5. CDR3 loop: CASSLVREGPDTQYF. The CDR3 region has the DNA TGTGCCAGCAGTTTGGTGCGGGAGGGTCCAGATACGCAGTATTTT.

In nucleotides, the CDR3 is TGTGCCAGCAGTTTGGGACAGGGAAATCGCTACGAGCAGTACTTC. Residues: CASSLGQGNRYEQYF. The chain carries TRBV6-5 and TRBJ2-7; 9 bases match TRBD1. CDR3 length: 15 amino acids. Trimming at V came to 4 bases and at J to 3 bases, leaving 7 bases not matched to a gene. Germline loops: CDR1 MNHEY, CDR2 SVGAGI.

The rearrangement joins TRBV30 to TRBJ1-1; possibly TRBD1 for D (5 bases). With 4 bases removed from V and 4 bases from J, the gap between germline ends came to 13 bases. This CDR3 contains 13 residues. Germline lookup yields CDR1 GTSNPN and CDR2 SVGIG (reference sequence). CDR3 bases: TGTGCCTGGACCAGACCCGGGGGCACTGAAGCTTTCTTT. The encoded protein is CAWTRPGGTEAFF.

The chain employs TRBV10-3 and TRBJ1-1, with TRBD1 matching over 10 bases. The CDR3 has 14 residues. The ends lost 8 bases at V and 0 bases at J; junction bases unmatched: 3. From germline, CDR1 is ENHRY and CDR2 SYGVKD. CDR3 protein: CAIGGTGVNTEAFF. The CDR3 DNA reads TGTGCCATCGGGGGGACAGGGGTGAACACTGAAGCTTTCTTT.

In its sample, this clonotype was seen once. The rearrangement uses TRBV4-1 and TRBJ2-6; TRBD2 aligns across 8 bases. Trimming removed 0 bases from V and 2 bases from J; junction bases left unmatched: 6. Per germline, CDR1 MGHRA and CDR2 YSYEKL. This CDR3 contains 18 residues. The CDR3 loop is CASSQEGGRLTGANVLTF. DNA of the CDR3: TGCGCCAGCAGCCAAGAAGGCGGGAGGCTAACTGGGGCCAACGTCCTGACTTTC.

This chain uses TRBV20-1 with TRBJ2-1, with 8 positions matching TRBD2. V gave up 1 base and J gave up 10 bases; unmatched junction bases: 9. The CDR3 runs 14 residues. Germline CDR1 and CDR2: DFQATT and SNEGSKA (reference sequence). The CDR3 DNA reads as TGCAGTGCTAGAGTCCGGGGACTAGTCCCCGAGCAGTTCTTC. As protein: CSARVRGLVPEQFF.

In this sample, this clonotype turned up once. This rearrangement joins TRBV3-1 to TRBJ2-1; TRBD1 or TRBD2 may be the D gene (5 bases each). Trimming took off 3 bases at V and 8 bases at J, with 17 bases between the two ends. The CDR3 extends over 15 amino acids. The germline V gene encodes CDR1 LGHDT and CDR2 YNNKEL (reference sequence). As DNA, the CDR3 is TGTGCCAGCAGCCAGTTAGTCTTGGGGGTAGATGAGCAGTTCTTC. It translates to CASSQLVLGVDEQFF.

J is TRBJ2-1 and V is TRBV12-3 or TRBV12-4; TRBD2 matches at 11 bases. This CDR3 region has 16 residues. V trimming: 10 bases; J trimming: 2 bases; junction bases outside the gene matches: 10. Written as DNA, the CDR3 is TGTGCCATCCCCTCCGGGACTAGCGGCACCTACAATGAGCAGTTCTTC. It translates to CAIPSGTSGTYNEQFF.

This chain joins TRBV5-4 and TRBJ2-5; 10 bases are shared with TRBD2. Per germline, CDR1 SGHNT and CDR2 YYREEE (reference sequence). V lost 1 base and J lost 4; bases outside the gene matches: 7. This CDR3 is built from 16 residues. The CDR3 spells CASSLSLAGPAETQYF. The DNA for the CDR3 is TGTGCCAGCAGCTTGTCACTAGCGGGACCTGCAGAGACCCAGTACTTC.